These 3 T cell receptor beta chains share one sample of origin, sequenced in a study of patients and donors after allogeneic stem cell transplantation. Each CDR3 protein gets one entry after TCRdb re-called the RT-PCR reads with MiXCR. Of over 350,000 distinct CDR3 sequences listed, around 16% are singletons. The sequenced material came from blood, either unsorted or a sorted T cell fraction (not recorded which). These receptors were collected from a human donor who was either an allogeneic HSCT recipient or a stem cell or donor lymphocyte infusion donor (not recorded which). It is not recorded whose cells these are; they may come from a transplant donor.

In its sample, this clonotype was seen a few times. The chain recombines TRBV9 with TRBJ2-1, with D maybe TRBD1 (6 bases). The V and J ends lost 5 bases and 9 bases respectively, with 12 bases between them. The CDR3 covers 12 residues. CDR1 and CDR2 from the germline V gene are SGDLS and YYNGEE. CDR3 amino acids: CASSTGSTEQFF. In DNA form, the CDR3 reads TGTGCCAGCAGTACAGGGTCTACTGAGCAGTTCTTC.

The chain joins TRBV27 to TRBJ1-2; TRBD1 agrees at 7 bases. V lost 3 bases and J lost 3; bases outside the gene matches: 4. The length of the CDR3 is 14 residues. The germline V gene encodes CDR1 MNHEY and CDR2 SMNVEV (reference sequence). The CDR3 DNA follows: TGTGCCAGCAGTTTCGGCAGGGGGGACTATGGCTACACCTTC. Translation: CASSFGRGDYGYTF.

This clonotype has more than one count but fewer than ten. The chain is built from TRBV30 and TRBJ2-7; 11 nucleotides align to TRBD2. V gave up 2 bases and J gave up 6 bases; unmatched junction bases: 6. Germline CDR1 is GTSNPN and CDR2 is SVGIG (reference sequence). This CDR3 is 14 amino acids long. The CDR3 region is CAWSPGTSGSEQYF. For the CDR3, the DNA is TGTGCCTGGAGTCCCGGGACTAGCGGTTCCGAGCAGTACTTC.